This TCR beta chain was identified during a study of shared clonotypes between healthy human individuals. Broader study findings: Sorted-subset samples were not fully sequenced, rarefaction indicated.

Assay used: immunoSEQ multiplex PCR; TCRdb lists only in-frame clones, some missing. The repertoire holds about 2,500,000 clones, roughly 92% seen once, with about 0.13% in the top ten. Turning to this clone: Its antigen is unknown. The sample holds other DNA sequences that translate to the same CDR3.

The V gene end was trimmed by 4 bases and the J gene end by 1 base; junction bases not matched to a gene: 4. The CDR3 has 15 amino acids. The germline V gene encodes CDR1 SNHLY and CDR2 FYNNEI. J is TRBJ2-3 and V is TRBV2; 8 positions agree with TRBD2. The sequenced sample was naive CD4+ T cells sorted from blood. As to subset: CD45RA+ positively selected. This clonotype was obtained from a man between 18 and 29 years old in good health. CDR3 sequence: CASSGRAGGTDTQYF. CDR3 nucleotides: TGTGCCAGCAGTGGCAGAGCGGGAGGCACAGATACGCAGTATTTT.